Below are 28 T cell receptor beta chains sequenced from a single sample in a study of cytomegalovirus exposure and HLA in healthy donors. The PCR made use of 60 Vbeta and 13 Jbeta primers. The data were produced by immunoSEQ multiplex PCR, yet TCRdb's version contains in-frame clones alone and is incomplete. The sample holds fewer than 100,000 clones, 60% to 80% seen once. The sequenced material came from PBMCs. Receptor source: a female donor in good health and CMV-seronegative.

This chain joins TRBV29-1 and TRBJ2-7; D may be TRBD2 (5 bases). The CDR3 contains 12 residues. The germline gives CDR1 SQVTM, CDR2 ANQGSEA. The ends were cut back, 6 bases at V and 0 bases at J, with 9 bases in the middle. The CDR3 DNA is TGCAGCGTCGCGGGTCCCTCCTACGAGCAGTACTTC. Protein product: CSVAGPSYEQYF.

The chain recombines TRBV7-2 with TRBJ2-1; D is ambiguous. The CDR3 consists of 16 residues. The V gene lost 4 bases and the J gene lost 6 bases, with 19 bases spanning the gap. Germline V CDR1 and CDR2: SGHTA, FQGNSA. CDR3 residues: CASSSDLLTTLNEQFF. DNA of the CDR3: TGTGCCAGCAGCTCTGACTTACTTACTACCCTCAATGAGCAGTTCTTC. Full variable domain (rest looked up from reference TRBV7-2 and TRBJ2-1): GAGVSQSPSNKVTEKGKDVELRCDPISGHTALYWYRQSLGQGLEFLIYFQGNSAPDKSGLPSDRFSAERTGGSVSTLTIQRTQQEDSAVYLCASSSDLLTTLNEQFFGPGTRLTVL.

The rearrangement links TRBV4-1 to TRBJ1-5; D gene uncertain. V was pared by 4 bases and J by 7 bases, with 17 bases between. The CDR3 totals 15 residues. Looked up from germline, CDR1 is MGHRA and CDR2 is YSYEKL. The CDR3 loop reads CASSPSGLGFQPQHF. DNA for the CDR3: TGCGCCAGCAGCCCAAGCGGGCTAGGTTTCCAGCCCCAGCATTTT.

This clone has a handful of counts. The chain carries TRBV4-1 and TRBJ1-5; no definite D call. V was clipped by 1 base and J by 0 bases, with 7 bases between them. This CDR3 contains 15 residues. Germline CDR1 and CDR2: MGHRA and YSYEKL. The CDR3 sequence is CASSQGQVSNQPQHF. The DNA for the CDR3 is TGCGCCAGCAGCCAAGGGCAGGTTAGCAATCAGCCCCAGCATTTT.

This clone turned up a few times. The chain links TRBV9 to TRBJ2-1, with 11 bases lining up with TRBD2. The V segment lost 0 bases and the J segment 14 bases; nucleotides outside the gene matches: 4. This CDR3 region has 13 residues. Per germline, CDR1 SGDLS and CDR2 YYNGEE. The CDR3 loop reads CASSVGLTSGEFF. DNA for the CDR3: TGTGCCAGCAGCGTAGGACTGACTAGCGGGGAGTTCTTC.

The CDR3 sequence is CASSRGGLNTGELFF. DNA of the CDR3: TGCGCCAGCAGCCGCGGCGGGCTTAACACCGGGGAGCTGTTTTTT. The chain links TRBV5-1 to TRBJ2-2; TRBD2 is a possible D gene (5 bases). The CDR3 spans 15 residues. Per the germline V gene, CDR1 is SGHRS and CDR2 is YFSETQ. V was shortened by 4 bases and J by 2 bases, with 12 bases between the two germline ends.

The V and J genes are TRBV2 and TRBJ1-1; D is uncertain. This CDR3 comprises 14 residues. The ends were cut back, 4 bases at V and 2 bases at J, with 11 bases in the middle. Germline CDR1 is SNHLY and CDR2 is FYNNEI. The CDR3 bases are TGTGCCAGCAGTGTATTGGCAATTAACACTGAAGCTTTCTTT. Amino acid sequence: CASSVLAINTEAFF.

Only a few counts were recorded for this clone. CDR3 bases: TGTGCCAGCAGCCCAGGACAGGGGAGAGCTGAAGCTTTCTTT. It is translated as CASSPGQGRAEAFF. V gene TRBV7-9 combines with J gene TRBJ1-1; 9 bases line up with TRBD1. J gave up 6 bases and V 5 bases, and 7 bases lay outside the gene matches. This CDR3 region has 14 residues. Germline-derived CDR1 and CDR2 are SEHNR and FQNEAQ (reference sequence).

This rearrangement joins TRBV27 to TRBJ2-7; 14 nucleotides match TRBD2. The CDR3 extends over 15 amino acids. V was clipped by 5 bases and J by 4 bases; unmatched bases: 4. Germline CDR1 and CDR2: MNHEY and SMNVEV (reference sequence). In DNA, the CDR3 is TGTGCCAGCAGTAAGACTAGCGGGAGGGTATACGAGCAGTACTTC. Residues: CASSKTSGRVYEQYF.

This sequence joins TRBV2 and TRBJ2-5, with 7 bases identical to TRBD1. The length of the CDR3 is 14 residues. With 2 bases clipped from V and 5 bases from J, the junction kept 5 bases outside the gene matches. CDR1 is SNHLY, CDR2 FYNNEI, per germline. CDR3 loop: CASSEPQGWETQYF. The CDR3 region has the DNA TGTGCCAGCAGTGAACCACAGGGGTGGGAGACCCAGTACTTC.

V and J are TRBV18 and TRBJ1-2; no definite D call. The CDR3 totals 14 residues. The germline CDR1 and CDR2 sequences are KGHSH and LQKENI. V was pared by 7 bases and J by 4 bases, with 16 bases between. The CDR3 loop is CASFPSRSPYGYTF. CDR3 nucleotide sequence: TGTGCCAGCTTTCCAAGCCGTAGCCCCTATGGCTACACCTTC.

Remarks on this clone: This sample includes further DNA sequences coding for the same CDR3. The V gene is TRBV5-1, the J gene TRBJ2-7; TRBD1 matches 8 bases. The germline gives CDR1 SGHRS, CDR2 YFSETQ. V was pared by 4 bases and J by 1 base, with 7 bases of the junction left unmatched. The CDR3 is 15 residues long. The CDR3 reads CASSLGRDRSYEQYF. Here the CDR3 DNA reads TGCGCCAGCAGCCTCGGTCGGGACAGGTCCTACGAGCAGTACTTC.

This clone was counted between two and nine times. The chain uses TRBV7-2 and TRBJ1-1; D is unclear. The germline CDR1 and CDR2 sequences are SGHTA and FQGNSA. The CDR3 runs to 14 residues. Trimming took off 5 bases at V and 5 bases at J, with 15 bases between the two ends. The CDR3 sequence is CASSPRRGWTEAFF. The CDR3 nucleotides are TGTGCCAGCAGCCCCCGCCGGGGATGGACTGAAGCTTTCTTT. Full variable domain (remainder filled in from reference TRBV7-2 and TRBJ1-1): GAGVSQSPSNKVTEKGKDVELRCDPISGHTALYWYRQSLGQGLEFLIYFQGNSAPDKSGLPSDRFSAERTGGSVSTLTIQRTQQEDSAVYLCASSPRRGWTEAFFGQGTRLTVV.

This clone came up a few times. V usage is TRBV7-9 and J usage is TRBJ2-4, with TRBD2 as a possible D gene (5 bases). Trimming took 5 bases from V and 3 from J, leaving 8 bases between them. The germline CDR1 and CDR2 sequences are SEHNR and FQNEAQ (reference sequence). This CDR3 is built from 13 residues. CDR3 in DNA: TGTGCCAGCAGCCCTGAGGGCAAAAACATTCAGTACTTC. Protein: CASSPEGKNIQYF.

The rearrangement links TRBV14 to TRBJ2-2; no clear D. The CDR3 is 14 residues long. V was trimmed by 0 bases and J by 7 bases, leaving 9 bases between them. Germline values: CDR1 SGHDN, CDR2 FVKESK. The DNA of the CDR3 is TGTGCCAGCAGCCAAGATGGGTCGGGCGGGGAGCTGTTTTTT. Its protein is CASSQDGSGGELFF.

The genes are TRBV10-1 and TRBJ2-1; 10 bases map to TRBD2. CDR1 is WNHNN, CDR2 SYGVQD, per germline (reference sequence). This CDR3 is 16 amino acids long. V lost 0 bases to trimming and J lost 2 bases; unmatched junction nucleotides: 1. The chain's CDR3 is CASSESSGGAYNEQFF. CDR3 nucleotide sequence: TGCGCCAGCAGTGAGTCAAGCGGGGGGGCCTACAATGAGCAGTTCTTC.

J is TRBJ1-2 and V is TRBV7-8; D not certain. V dropped 5 bases and J dropped 5 bases, with 9 bases sitting between them. The CDR3 has 12 amino acids. Germline CDR1 and CDR2: SGHVS and FQNEAQ. CDR3 sequence: CASSPRIYGYTF. Written as DNA, the CDR3 is TGTGCCAGCAGCCCCCGTATTTATGGCTACACCTTC.

In DNA form, the CDR3 reads TGTGCCAGTAGCCCGGGACAGGGGATTTATGGCTACACCTTC. Translated: CASSPGQGIYGYTF. The chain has TRBV19 and TRBJ1-2, with 10 bases fitting TRBD1. The CDR3 is made up of 14 amino acids. Germline loops: CDR1 LNHDA, CDR2 SQIVND (reference sequence). The ends lost 6 bases at V and 5 bases at J; junction bases unmatched: 6.

This chain connects TRBV6-1 to TRBJ2-7, with D unresolved. Deletions cut 2 bases from V and 2 bases from J, with 13 bases between. The V gene's germline CDR1 is MNHNS and CDR2 SASEGT. CDR3 size: 15 residues. CDR3 loop: CASSEPADNPYEQYF. CDR3 DNA sequence: TGTGCCAGCAGTGAACCGGCAGACAACCCCTACGAGCAGTACTTC.

The V call is TRBV19, the J call TRBJ1-1; D may be TRBD1 (6 bases). Germline-derived CDR1 and CDR2 are LNHDA and SQIVND (reference sequence). The CDR3 spans 15 residues. The V end lost 4 bases, the J end lost 0 bases, and 12 bases lay between the germline ends. CDR3 region: CASSTTGAVNTEAFF. For the CDR3, the DNA is TGTGCCAGTAGTACGACAGGTGCGGTGAACACTGAAGCTTTCTTT.

The chain joins TRBV6-5 to TRBJ2-6, with a tentative D call TRBD1 (6 bases). The germline V gene has CDR1 MNHEY and CDR2 SVGAGI. V was pared by 0 bases and J by 0 bases, with 6 bases between. The CDR3 covers 16 residues. CDR3 sequence: CASSYSGGSGANVLTF. CDR3 coding DNA: TGTGCCAGCAGTTACTCAGGGGGCTCTGGGGCCAACGTCCTGACTTTC.

The V gene is TRBV6-5, the J gene TRBJ2-5; TRBD1 is a possible D gene (5 bases). This CDR3 region has 16 residues. Germline loops: CDR1 MNHEY, CDR2 SVGAGI. Trimming took 0 bases from V and 5 from J, leaving 16 bases between them. Here the CDR3 reads CASSYSWTTAGETQYF. The CDR3 nucleotides read TGTGCCAGCAGTTACTCTTGGACAACAGCTGGGGAGACCCAGTACTTC.

This sequence joins TRBV9 and TRBJ2-7; 8 nucleotides agree with TRBD2. With 4 bases clipped from V and 3 bases from J, the junction kept 3 bases outside the gene matches. Germline V CDR1 and CDR2: SGDLS, YYNGEE. The CDR3 totals 13 residues. This CDR3 is CASSPGGSYEQYF. The CDR3 nucleotides are TGTGCCAGCAGCCCGGGGGGGAGCTACGAGCAGTACTTC.

V is TRBV29-1 and J is TRBJ2-1; D unclear. The CDR3 length is 13 residues. From germline, CDR1 is SQVTM and CDR2 ANQGSEA. Trimming removed 6 bases from V and 9 bases from J, with 18 bases in between. In DNA form, the CDR3 reads TGCAGCGTCCTCCGTTGGCCCGATCGTGAGCAGTTCTTC. It specifies CSVLRWPDREQFF.

The V call is TRBV7-3, the J call TRBJ2-3, with 10 bases aligning to TRBD1. Trimming took 3 bases from V and 6 from J; bases not matched to a gene: 12. The CDR3 has 17 amino acids. CDR1 and CDR2 (germline): SGHTA, FQGTGA. The CDR3 reads CASSLNRPGQGSDTQYF. The DNA for the CDR3 is TGTGCCAGCAGCTTGAATAGGCCGGGACAGGGGTCCGATACGCAGTATTTT. Drawing the rest from reference TRBV7-3 and TRBJ2-3, the complete variable domain is GAGVSQTPSNKVTEKGKYVELRCDPISGHTALYWYRQSLGQGPEFLIYFQGTGAADDSGLPNDRFFAVRPEGSVSTLKIQRTERGDSAVYLCASSLNRPGQGSDTQYFGPGTRLTVL.

The gene calls are TRBV11-2 and TRBJ1-1; weak D call: TRBD1 (6 bases). Between the trimmed V and J ends, which lost 5 bases and 0 bases, there was a span of 13 bases. This CDR3 is 15 amino acids long. CDR1 is SGHAT and CDR2 is FQNNGV in the germline V gene. The CDR3 is CASSTDRSLNTEAFF. The CDR3 DNA reads as TGTGCCAGCAGCACCGACAGGTCCCTGAACACTGAAGCTTTCTTT.

The chain couples TRBV25-1 to TRBJ1-2, with 8 bases identical to TRBD1. Losses at the gene ends were 8 bases for V and 0 bases for J; bases not matched to a gene: 8. The germline V gene has CDR1 MGHDK and CDR2 SYGVNS. CDR3 length equals 15 residues. The CDR3 DNA follows: TGTGCCAGCGGCCCGACAGGGGCACCTAACTATGGCTACACCTTC. Residues: CASGPTGAPNYGYTF.

This chain links TRBV6-5 with TRBJ2-7; 12 nucleotides agree with TRBD2. The germline V gene encodes CDR1 MNHEY and CDR2 SVGAGI. CDR3 size: 15 residues. V shed 10 bases and J 3 bases; nucleotides not matched to a gene: 10. CDR3 DNA: TGTGCCACCTACCGCCTGACTAGCGGGGGCTACGAGCAGTACTTC. Protein product: CATYRLTSGGYEQYF.